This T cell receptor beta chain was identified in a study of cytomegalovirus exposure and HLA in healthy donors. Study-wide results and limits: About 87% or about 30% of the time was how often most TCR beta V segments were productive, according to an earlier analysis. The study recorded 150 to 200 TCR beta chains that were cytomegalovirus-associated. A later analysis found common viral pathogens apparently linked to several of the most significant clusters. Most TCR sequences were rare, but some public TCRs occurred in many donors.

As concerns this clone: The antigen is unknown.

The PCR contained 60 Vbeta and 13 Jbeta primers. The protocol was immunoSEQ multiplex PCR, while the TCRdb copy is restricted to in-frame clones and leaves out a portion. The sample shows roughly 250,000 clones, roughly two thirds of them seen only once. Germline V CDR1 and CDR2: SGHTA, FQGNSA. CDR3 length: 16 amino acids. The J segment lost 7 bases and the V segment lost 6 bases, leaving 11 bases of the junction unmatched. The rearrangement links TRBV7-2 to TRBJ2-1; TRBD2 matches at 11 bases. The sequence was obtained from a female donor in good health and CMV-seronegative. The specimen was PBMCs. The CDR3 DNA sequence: TGTGCCAGCAGGTTAACCGGGACTAGCGGTTGGAATGAGCAGTTCTTC. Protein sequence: CASRLTGTSGWNEQFF.